A single sample is the source of the 22 T cell receptor beta chains below, sequenced in a study of T cell repertoires in cytomegalovirus infection. TCRdb itself ran the reads through MiXCR, one entry per CDR3 protein. The sample consists of about 450,000 distinct CDR3 sequences, about a third of them appearing once. Material for sequencing was PBMCs. The receptors shown here come from a human donor in good health (CMV status not recorded). Some clones in this sample may be carry-over from other donors' samples.

This clonotype has only a few counts. The V gene is TRBV27, the J gene TRBJ1-1, with D possibly matching TRBD1 (5 bases). Between the trimmed V and J ends, which lost 5 bases and 6 bases, there was a span of 13 bases. Germline loops: CDR1 MNHEY, CDR2 SMNVEV (reference sequence). The CDR3 contains 13 residues. CDR3 nucleotide sequence: TGTGCCAGCAGTCCCCGGGGGGGGGCTGAAGCTTTCTTT. This gives the protein CASSPRGGAEAFF.

This clonotype was seen a few times. The chain combines TRBV6-6 with TRBJ2-5; TRBD1 or TRBD2 may be the D gene (6 bases each). The CDR3 runs 15 residues. Germline V gene sequence: CDR1 MNHNY, CDR2 SVGAGI (reference sequence). V was clipped by 7 bases and J by 1 base, with 16 bases between them. The DNA of the CDR3 is TGTGCCAGCAAAAACGGGGGCCCGTCCCAAGAGACCCAGTACTTC. It codes for CASKNGGPSQETQYF.

As regards this clonotype: A read error may produce the germline difference seen at one junction end. The chain has TRBV5-1 and TRBJ1-1; a weak D match, TRBD1 (5 bases). This CDR3 contains 17 residues. Germline CDR1 SGHRS, CDR2 YFSETQ. The CDR3 protein is CASSLAGLDRGSTEAFF. The DNA of the CDR3 is TGCGCCAGCAGTTTGGCGGGGCTGGATAGAGGGAGCACTGAAGCTTTCTTT.

Concerning this clonotype itself: No conserved phenylalanine or tryptophan is present at the end of the CDR3, so a read error is the likely explanation. V is TRBV7-2 and J is TRBJ2-7; maybe TRBD2 (6 bases). CDR1 and CDR2 from the germline V gene are SGHTA and FQGNSA. There are 15 residues in the CDR3. The ends were cut back, 5 bases at V and 3 bases at J, with 17 bases in the middle. The CDR3 protein is CASSRGTDFRYEQYS. In nucleotides, the CDR3 is TGTGCCAGCAGCCGCGGGACCGACTTCCGCTACGAGCAGTACTCC.

This clonotype was counted ten times or more. The chain links TRBV7-6 to TRBJ2-5; 7 bases are a match to TRBD1. The CDR3 is made up of 16 amino acids. CDR1 SGHVS and CDR2 FNYEAQ come from the germline V gene. Trimming removed 1 base from V and 1 base from J; junction bases left unmatched: 6. Written as DNA, the CDR3 is TGTGCCAGCAGCTTAGTACCGGGACAGACCCAAGAGACCCAGTACTTC. This translates into CASSLVPGQTQETQYF.

The chain recombines TRBV6-8 with TRBJ2-1; 7 positions match TRBD2. J lost 7 bases, V lost 4 bases, and 13 bases had no gene match. Germline V CDR1 and CDR2: MNHGY, SAAAGT. The CDR3 sequence is 16 residues long. The CDR3 coding sequence is TGTGCCAGCAGTTTGTACGGGGGGTCGCGGGAGAATGAGCAGTTCTTC. As protein: CASSLYGGSRENEQFF.

The chain links TRBV24-1 to TRBJ1-2; D unresolved. This CDR3 is built from 12 residues. The germline CDR1 and CDR2 sequences are KGHDR and SFDVKD. Trimming cost V 1 base and J 5 bases, with 4 bases left between them. CDR3 sequence (DNA): TGTGCCACCAGTGATTTCATTTATGGCTACACCTTC. Amino acids: CATSDFIYGYTF.

About this clonotype itself: A much larger clonotype is one base distant, so this may be a read error. The J gene is TRBJ1-1, the V gene TRBV19; TRBD1 is a possible D gene (5 bases). The CDR3 spans 14 residues. Germline values: CDR1 LNHDA, CDR2 SQIVND (reference sequence). CDR3 in DNA: TGTGCCAGTAGTCCATCGGGACGGAACACTGAAGCTTTATTT. It is translated as CASSPSGRNTEALF.

V gene TRBV11-2 combines with J gene TRBJ2-5; 7 nucleotides line up with TRBD2. In germline, CDR1 is SGHAT, CDR2 FQNNGV. There are 14 residues in the CDR3. The V gene end was trimmed by 4 bases and the J gene end by 4 bases; junction bases not matched to a gene: 6. The CDR3 DNA follows: TGTGCCAGCAGCTACTGGGGCGGGGGAGAGACCCAGTACTTC. Encoded protein: CASSYWGGGETQYF.

This clonotype was picked up a small number of times. The genes are TRBV2 and TRBJ2-2, with a weak D call TRBD2 (6 bases). With 4 bases removed from V and 8 bases from J, the gap between germline ends came to 11 bases. The CDR3 contains 13 residues. Germline CDR1 SNHLY, CDR2 FYNNEI. The CDR3 bases are TGTGCCAGCAGTGCGGGGGTTGTGGGGGAGCTGTTTTTT. Its protein product is CASSAGVVGELFF.

As to this clonotype: The final CDR3 position lacks the conserved phenylalanine or tryptophan, pointing to a likely read error. The chain combines TRBV12-5 with TRBJ2-3; no reliable D call. Germline CDR1 LGHNT, CDR2 FRNRAP. V lost 11 bases and J 6 bases, leaving 30 bases between the germline ends. The CDR3 runs 17 residues. The CDR3 reads CAGCLGMVGSASDTQYL. The CDR3 DNA reads as TGTGCTGGTTGTTTGGGAATGGTGGGGTCTGCCAGTGATACGCAGTATTTG.

Remarks on this clonotype: The junction departs from germline at one end; a sequencing error may be responsible. J is TRBJ1-5 and V is TRBV10-3; no reliable D call. Per germline, CDR1 ENHRY and CDR2 SYGVKD. The CDR3 runs 13 residues. In DNA form, the CDR3 reads TGTACCATCAGTGCGGATTTAAATCAGCCCCAGCATTTT. Protein product: CTISADLNQPQHF.

This clonotype showed up just a few times. The rearrangement uses TRBV5-1 and TRBJ1-1, with D unresolved. The V and J ends lost 1 base and 1 base respectively, with 11 bases between them. Per germline, CDR1 SGHRS and CDR2 YFSETQ. The CDR3 is 15 residues long. The CDR3 nucleotides read TGCGCCAGCAGCTTGCCCGCGGACGGGAACACTGAAGCTTTCTTT. This gives the protein CASSLPADGNTEAFF.

This clonotype was detected ten times or more. The chain carries TRBV7-2 and TRBJ2-5, with D uncertain. CDR1 and CDR2 from the germline V gene are SGHTA and FQGNSA. CDR3 length: 13 amino acids. The V end was cut by 2 bases, the J end by 1 base, with 5 bases between. The DNA for the CDR3 is TGTGCCAGCAGCTTACTACCCCAAGAGACCCAGTACTTC. Amino acid sequence: CASSLLPQETQYF.

This chain joins TRBV20-1 and TRBJ2-1; TRBD2 matches 7 bases. The length of the CDR3 is 12 residues. Germline V gene data show CDR1 as DFQATT and CDR2 as SNEGSKA (reference sequence). The J segment lost 7 bases and the V segment lost 6 bases, leaving 6 bases of the junction unmatched. The CDR3 bases are TGCAGTGCGGCCTACGGGGGGAATGAGCAGTTCTTC. Translating it yields CSAAYGGNEQFF.

Details on this clonotype: A much larger clone lies a single base off, so this may be a read error. V is TRBV11-2 and J is TRBJ1-2; D remains unclear. The CDR3 extends over 12 amino acids. Germline V gives CDR1 SGHAT, CDR2 FQNNGV. V was clipped by 1 base and J by 5 bases, with 5 bases between them. CDR3 coding DNA: TGTGCCAGCAGCTTAGGGAAATATGGCTACACCTTC. This sequence encodes CASSLGKYGYTF.

The chain recombines TRBV12-5 with TRBJ1-1; perhaps TRBD1 as D (5 bases). The CDR3 spans 16 residues. Trimming took off 2 bases at V and 2 bases at J, with 15 bases between the two ends. Germline assignment: CDR1 LGHNT and CDR2 FRNRAP. The CDR3: CASGLWVGRANTEAFF. CDR3 DNA: TGTGCTAGTGGTTTGTGGGTCGGCAGGGCTAACACTGAAGCTTTCTTT.

Comments on this clonotype: One end of the junction varies from germline; a read error may be responsible. This chain uses TRBV7-9 with TRBJ2-7; the match to TRBD1 covers 7 bases. The CDR3 has 11 amino acids. Germline CDR1 SEHNR, CDR2 FQNEAQ (reference sequence). CDR3 DNA sequence: TGTGCCAGCAGCTTCGGACAGGCAATTTCCTTC. This translates into CASSFGQAISF.

The V call is TRBV29-1, the J call TRBJ1-5; D remains ambiguous. The CDR3 loop spans 13 amino acids. The germline V gene encodes CDR1 SQVTM and CDR2 ANQGSEA. Trimming stripped 4 bases from V and 8 bases from J, with 15 bases between. CDR3 DNA: TGCAGCGTTGGGCCCGAAAATGGCGAGCCCCAGCATTTT. This translates into CSVGPENGEPQHF. Using reference TRBV29-1 and TRBJ1-5 for the parts outside the CDR3, the full variable domain is SAVISQKPSRDICQRGTSLTIQCQVDSQVTMMFWYRQQPGQSLTLIATANQGSEATYESGFVIDKFPISRPNLTFSTLTVSNMSPEDSSIYLCSVGPENGEPQHFGDGTRLSIL.

Of note for this clonotype: This is likely a read error, given that the CDR3 carries no conserved phenylalanine or tryptophan at its end. This chain connects TRBV11-2 to TRBJ2-7; D tentatively fits TRBD1 or TRBD2 (5 bases each). The ends were cut back, 3 bases at V and 0 bases at J, with 15 bases in the middle. This CDR3 is 16 amino acids long. CDR1 is SGHAT, CDR2 FQNNGV, per germline. CDR3 sequence: CASSLGIRDVSYEQYL. CDR3 DNA: TGTGCCAGCAGCTTGGGAATCCGGGACGTCTCCTACGAGCAGTACTTA.

This chain connects TRBV11-2 to TRBJ2-3, with TRBD2 identical over 10 bases. The CDR3 extends over 18 amino acids. Germline trimming cut 0 bases from V and 4 bases from J; bases unmatched to any gene: 10. The germline V gene has CDR1 SGHAT and CDR2 FQNNGV. CDR3 in amino acids: CASSLDFERGGSPDTQYF. In DNA, the CDR3 is TGTGCCAGCAGCTTAGATTTTGAGCGGGGGGGCTCGCCAGATACGCAGTATTTT.

The chain joins TRBV6-1 to TRBJ2-5; 14 bases agree with TRBD2. Germline V gives CDR1 MNHNS, CDR2 SASEGT. This CDR3 has 18 amino acids. The V segment lost 5 bases and the J segment 2 bases; nucleotides outside the gene matches: 10. The CDR3, as DNA: TGTGCCAGCAGTCCCCGGAGACTAGCGGGGGGGGGGCAAGAGACCCAGTACTTC. Its translation is CASSPRRLAGGGQETQYF.